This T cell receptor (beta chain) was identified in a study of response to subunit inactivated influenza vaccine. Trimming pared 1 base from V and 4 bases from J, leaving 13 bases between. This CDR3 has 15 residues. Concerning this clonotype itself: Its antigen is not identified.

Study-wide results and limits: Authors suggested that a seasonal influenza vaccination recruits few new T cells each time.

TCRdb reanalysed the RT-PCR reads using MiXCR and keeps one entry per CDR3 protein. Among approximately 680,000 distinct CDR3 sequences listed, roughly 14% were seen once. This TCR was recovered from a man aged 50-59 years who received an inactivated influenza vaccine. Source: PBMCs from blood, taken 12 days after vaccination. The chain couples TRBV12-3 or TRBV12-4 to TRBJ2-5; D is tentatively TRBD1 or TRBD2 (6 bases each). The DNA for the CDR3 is TGTGCCAGCAGTTTAGTCGGGGGCGTCCGAGAGACCCAGTACTTC. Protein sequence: CASSLVGGVRETQYF.